The clone carrying this T cell receptor beta chain was counted at least ten times. The antigen is unknown. V was clipped by 2 bases and J by 4 bases; unmatched bases: 3. Germline-derived CDR1 and CDR2 are MDHEN and SYDVKM. This CDR3 has 15 residues. Noted time point: pre-sensitization, week 0. The treatment denotes: therapeutic diphenylcyclopropenone sensitization with weekly scalp DPC. Patches went on only after blood had been drawn each time. This record comes from a study of human T cells and chemical hapten exposure. Study background: After 6 days, upper back 0.01% DPC patch tests were scored. Overall study findings and caveats: TCRs at a frequency above 1 in 1000 stayed unchanged with DPC sensitization.

In the authors' methods: Samples had a median of 95,638 TCRs, ranging roughly 23,224 to 690,600. TCRdb re-derived calls from the RACE reads in MiXCR, one entry per CDR3 protein. The V and J calls and clone size are TCRdb's, not the authors'. The sample holds around 120,000 distinct CDR3 sequences, approximately 13% seen once. The source of this sequence is a woman younger than 35 with alopecia areata. Some clones in this sample may be carry-over from other donors' samples. The chain uses TRBV28 and TRBJ1-1; 11 bases are a match to TRBD1. Here the sequenced sample was whole blood, taken in connection with sensitization to the hapten diphenylcyclopropenone (DPC). The CDR3 DNA reads as TGTGCCAGCAGTTTAAGAGGGACAGGGGGCACTGAAGCTTTCTTT. Amino acid sequence: CASSLRGTGGTEAFF.